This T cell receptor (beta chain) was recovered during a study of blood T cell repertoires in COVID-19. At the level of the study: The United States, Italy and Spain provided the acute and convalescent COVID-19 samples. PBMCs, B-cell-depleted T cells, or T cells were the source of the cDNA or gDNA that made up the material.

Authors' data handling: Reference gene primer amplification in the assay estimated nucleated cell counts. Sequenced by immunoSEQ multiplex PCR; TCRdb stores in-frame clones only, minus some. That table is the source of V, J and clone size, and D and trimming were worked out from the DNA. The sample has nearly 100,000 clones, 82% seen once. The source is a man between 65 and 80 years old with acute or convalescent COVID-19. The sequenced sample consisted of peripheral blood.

CDR3 in amino acids: CASSTGTVNEQFF. CDR3 nucleotide sequence: TGTGCCAGCAGCACTGGGACAGTCAATGAGCAGTTCTTC. The rearrangement joins TRBV7-3 to TRBJ2-1; 7 nucleotides line up with TRBD1. The germline gives CDR1 SGHTA, CDR2 FQGTGA. V shed 5 bases and J 6 bases; nucleotides not matched to a gene: 4. The length of the CDR3 is 13 residues.